A single T cell receptor (beta chain) is shown here with its context. The repertoire was sequenced with immunoSEQ multiplex PCR; TCRdb's copy has only in-frame clones and lacks some. This table holds 25,000 to 35,000 clones, approximately 88% found once. The sample is drawn from a study of blood T cell repertoires in COVID-19. The CDR3 consists of 16 residues. CDR1 SNHLY and CDR2 FYNNEI come from the germline V gene. V was trimmed by 7 bases and J by 4 bases, leaving 20 bases between them. V is TRBV2 and J is TRBJ1-5; tentatively, D is TRBD1 (5 bases). The sequenced material came from peripheral blood. The receptor was derived from a woman in her thirties or forties with active or convalescent COVID-19. CDR3 sequence: CASTSSWAGPNQPQHF. Here the CDR3 DNA reads TGTGCCAGCACTAGTTCTTGGGCAGGGCCTAATCAGCCCCAGCATTTT.